A selection of T cell receptor beta chains follows, all from one sample in a study of cytomegalovirus exposure and HLA in healthy donors. Only in-frame clones appear in the TCRdb table, and some are missing; sequencing was by immunoSEQ multiplex PCR. The profile shows under 200,000 clones, about three quarters of them singletons. The sample comprised PBMCs. These receptors all come from a man between 18 and 29 years old in good health and CMV-seronegative. Both conserved end residues are part of each CDR3. A D gene is named only where the DNA matches it firmly. Some rows mark clone size as missing; the rest say once, few, many or name a class of expanded clone.

clone_size j_call v_call d_call cdr3_aa cdr3_nt
. TRBJ1-3 TRBV5-4 . CASSSEAGNTIYF TGTGCCAGCAGCTCTGAGGCTGGAAACACCATATATTTT
. TRBJ2-1 TRBV6-1 TRBD2 CASSSLAGEHNEQFF TGTGCCAGCAGTTCCCTAGCGGGAGAACACAATGAGCAGTTCTTC
few TRBJ2-7 TRBV19 TRBD2 CASKPSSSGSYEQYF TGTGCCAGTAAGCCCTCGAGCAGCGGGAGCTACGAGCAGTACTTC
. TRBJ2-7 TRBV4-1 TRBD2 CASSQDPSSGYEQYF TGCGCCAGCAGCCAAGACCCCTCTAGCGGCTACGAGCAGTACTTC
. TRBJ2-3 TRBV5-1 TRBD2 CASSLAGIAGDTQYF TGCGCCAGCAGCTTGGCCGGGATAGCGGGAGATACGCAGTATTTT
. TRBJ2-5 TRBV5-1 . CASSIQGTGGQETQYF TGCGCCAGCAGCATACAGGGTACGGGGGGACAAGAGACCCAGTACTTC
. TRBJ1-1 TRBV5-6 . CASSLGGGGTEAFF TGTGCCAGCAGCTTGGGTGGGGGGGGGACTGAAGCTTTCTTT
. TRBJ2-5 TRBV10-3 TRBD2 CAIRQGLGPETQYF TGTGCCATCAGACAGGGACTAGGGCCGGAGACCCAGTACTTC
. TRBJ2-7 TRBV27 . CASSSAGGGGSYEQYF TGTGCCAGCAGTTCCGCCGGCGGGGGCGGATCCTACGAGCAGTACTTC
once TRBJ1-3 TRBV6-5 TRBD1 CASSYSGQGAGNTIYF TGTGCCAGCAGTTACTCCGGACAGGGGGCTGGAAACACCATATATTTT
. TRBJ2-7 TRBV4-1 . CASSLQAGSYEQYF TGCGCCAGCAGCCTGCAGGCCGGCTCCTACGAGCAGTACTTC
few TRBJ2-5 TRBV19 . CASSSVGPQETQYF TGTGCCAGTAGTAGTGTGGGGCCGCAAGAGACCCAGTACTTC
. TRBJ2-2 TRBV4-3 . CASSHTLDSPRELFF TGCGCCAGCAGCCACACCTTGGACAGCCCCCGGGAGCTGTTTTTT
. TRBJ1-5 TRBV7-2 . CASSRTGQLNQPQHF TGTGCCAGCAGCCGTACCGGACAACTCAATCAGCCCCAGCATTTT
. TRBJ2-5 TRBV5-4 . CASSAQGETQYF TGTGCCAGCAGCGCCCAGGGGGAGACCCAGTACTTC
. TRBJ2-5 TRBV30 TRBD2 CAWNWGGETQYF TGTGCCTGGAATTGGGGGGGGGAGACCCAGTACTTC
. TRBJ1-2 TRBV19 TRBD1 CASSTAGGDYTF TGTGCCAGTAGTACGGCAGGGGGTGACTACACCTTC
once TRBJ1-2 TRBV28 TRBD1 CASSFWTGDGYTF TGTGCCAGCAGTTTTTGGACAGGGGATGGCTACACCTTC
. TRBJ2-7 TRBV28 . CASLGSSYEQYF TGTGCCAGCCTCGGGTCGTCCTACGAGCAGTACTTC
. TRBJ2-2 TRBV7-9 TRBD2 CASSLELAVNTGELFF TGTGCCAGCAGCTTAGAACTAGCGGTGAACACCGGGGAGCTGTTTTTT
. TRBJ2-7 TRBV19 TRBD2 CASSARGASSYEQYF TGTGCCAGTTCCGCGCGGGGGGCTTCCTCCTACGAGCAGTACTTC
once TRBJ2-7 TRBV10-3 . CAISETGTEYEQYF TGTGCCATCAGTGAGACAGGAACCGAGTATGAGCAGTACTTC
. TRBJ1-2 TRBV5-1 TRBD1 CASSMDRGRYGYTF TGCGCCAGCAGCATGGACAGGGGGCGTTATGGCTACACCTTC
. TRBJ1-2 TRBV6-5 . CASKADGGGYTF TGTGCCAGCAAGGCGGACGGGGGGGGCTACACCTTC
. TRBJ1-1 TRBV5-4 TRBD1 CASSSGTGGKNTEAFF TGTGCCAGCAGCTCCGGGACAGGGGGGAAGAACACTGAAGCTTTCTTT
. TRBJ2-3 TRBV2 TRBD2 CASSETSGRGTQYF TGTGCCAGCAGTGAGACTAGCGGGAGGGGTACGCAGTATTTT
once TRBJ2-7 TRBV2 TRBD2 CASRLRVAGTGEQYF TGTGCCAGCAGGCTAAGGGTAGCGGGGACGGGGGAGCAGTACTTC
. TRBJ2-1 TRBV4-1 TRBD2 CASSQVGGLAVNEQFF TGCGCCAGCAGCCAAGTTGGGGGACTAGCGGTCAATGAGCAGTTCTTC
. TRBJ2-2 TRBV4-3 . CASSQVLGAESGELFF TGCGCCAGCAGCCAGGTATTGGGCGCCGAGTCCGGGGAGCTGTTTTTT
. TRBJ1-2 TRBV7-2 TRBD1 CASSLVPGTGNSYTF TGCGCCAGCAGCTTAGTTCCCGGGACAGGGAATAGCTACACCTTC